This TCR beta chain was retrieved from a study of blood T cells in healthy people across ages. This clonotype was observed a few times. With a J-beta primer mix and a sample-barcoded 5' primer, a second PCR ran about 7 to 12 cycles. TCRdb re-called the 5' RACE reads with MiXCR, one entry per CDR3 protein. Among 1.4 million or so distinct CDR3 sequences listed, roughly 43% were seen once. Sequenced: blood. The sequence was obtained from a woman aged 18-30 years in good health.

The CDR3 nucleotides are TGTGCCAGCAGGTACGGCCCATCCGGGGAGCAGTTCTTC. Translated, it gives CASRYGPSGEQFF. The chain combines TRBV7-9 with TRBJ2-1; D is uncertain. The V gene's germline CDR1 is SEHNR and CDR2 FQNEAQ (reference sequence). V was cut by 6 bases and J by 10 bases, with 16 bases left in between. This CDR3 has 13 residues.